This entry lists 21 T cell receptor beta chains sequenced from one sample in a study of immune evolution from preneoplasia to lung adenocarcinoma. Using immunoSEQ multiplex PCR, the repertoire was profiled, and TCRdb retains in-frame clones only, with some absent. This table holds about 11,000 clones, approximately 80% found once. Sequencing was carried out using FFPE normal lung tissue adjacent to the tumor. These receptors came from a person aged 55 to 75 with lung adenocarcinoma. Some clones in this sample may be carry-over from other donors' samples.

This chain uses TRBV29-1 with TRBJ1-1, with 9 positions matching TRBD1. The CDR3 is 16 residues long. CDR1 is SQVTM and CDR2 is ANQGSEA in the germline V gene. V lost 3 bases to trimming and J lost 7 bases; unmatched junction nucleotides: 15. CDR3: CSVEGDRARSKGEAFF. DNA for the CDR3: TGCAGCGTTGAGGGGGACAGGGCGAGGTCGAAGGGTGAAGCTTTCTTT.

This chain joins TRBV7-2 and TRBJ1-1; TRBD1 agrees at 9 bases. Trimming at V came to 5 bases and at J to 4 bases, leaving 14 bases not matched to a gene. Germline V gene data show CDR1 as SGHTA and CDR2 as FQGNSA. The CDR3 is 17 amino acids. The CDR3 DNA is TGTGCCAGCAGCCTCCATTTGGGACAGGGTATCCCCACTGAAGCTTTCTTT. Translated, it gives CASSLHLGQGIPTEAFF.

The chain carries TRBV5-1 and TRBJ2-3, with D possibly matching TRBD2 (5 bases). V was shortened by 5 bases and J by 2 bases, with 18 bases between the two germline ends. Germline V gene sequence: CDR1 SGHRS, CDR2 YFSETQ. The CDR3 consists of 16 residues. The CDR3 DNA reads TGCGCCAGCAGGGCTGAAGCCGCGGGCCCCACAGATACGCAGTATTTT. It specifies CASRAEAAGPTDTQYF.

This rearrangement joins TRBV2 to TRBJ1-1; perhaps TRBD1 as D (6 bases). Looked up from germline, CDR1 is SNHLY and CDR2 is FYNNEI. The V gene lost 6 bases and the J gene lost 4 bases, with 15 bases spanning the gap. The CDR3 sequence is 14 residues long. CDR3 sequence (DNA): TGTGCCAGCAGGCTACAGGGATCGACCACTGAAGCTTTCTTT. Its translation: CASRLQGSTTEAFF.

The rearrangement uses TRBV7-9 and TRBJ1-1; D ambiguous. CDR3 length: 14 amino acids. The germline V gene has CDR1 SEHNR and CDR2 FQNEAQ (reference sequence). The germline V and J ends were trimmed by 5 bases and 4 bases, with 14 bases remaining between them. Here the CDR3 DNA reads TGTGCCAGCAGCCCCTTCCGTGATGGCACTGAAGCTTTCTTT. It codes for CASSPFRDGTEAFF.

The chain joins TRBV5-6 to TRBJ1-5; D is perhaps TRBD1 (6 bases). The CDR3 has 15 amino acids. V gave up 1 base and J gave up 9 bases, with 17 bases separating them. Germline loops: CDR1 SGHDT, CDR2 YYEEEE. CDR3 amino acids: CASSLSDRTLRPQHF. CDR3 bases: TGTGCCAGCAGCTTGAGTGACAGGACCTTGAGGCCCCAGCATTTT.

This sequence joins TRBV2 and TRBJ1-1; D gene unclear. With 5 bases removed from V and 8 bases from J, the gap between germline ends came to 9 bases. CDR1 and CDR2 (germline): SNHLY, FYNNEI. CDR3 length equals 11 residues. The CDR3 loop reads CASSIREEAFF. The CDR3 DNA reads as TGTGCCAGCAGTATAAGGGAAGAAGCTTTCTTT.

The rearrangement links TRBV5-1 to TRBJ2-6; 8 bases agree with TRBD1. This CDR3 has 17 residues. Losses at the gene ends were 0 bases for V and 0 bases for J; bases not matched to a gene: 2. Germline V lookup: CDR1 SGHRS, CDR2 YFSETQ. The CDR3: CASSLGDRLSGANVLTF. The CDR3 coding sequence is TGCGCCAGCAGCTTGGGGGACAGGCTCTCTGGGGCCAACGTCCTGACTTTC.

The chain couples TRBV5-1 to TRBJ2-4; possible D gene TRBD2, 5 bases. CDR1 is SGHRS, CDR2 YFSETQ, per germline. The CDR3 contains 14 residues. Trimming took off 0 bases at V and 6 bases at J, with 10 bases between the two ends. CDR3 region: CASSLEGRANIQYF. The CDR3 bases are TGCGCCAGCAGCTTGGAAGGGCGGGCAAACATTCAGTACTTC.

The chain is built from TRBV19 and TRBJ2-2; maybe TRBD2 (5 bases). The CDR3 is 16 residues long. Germline V lookup: CDR1 LNHDA, CDR2 SQIVND (reference sequence). Deletions cut 6 bases from V and 1 base from J, with 15 bases between. CDR3 sequence (DNA): TGTGCCAGTAGGACTACCCCGACCCGGAACACCGGGGAGCTGTTTTTT. This sequence encodes CASRTTPTRNTGELFF.

The V and J genes are TRBV30 and TRBJ2-5, with 10 bases identical to TRBD2. This CDR3 contains 14 residues. The V and J ends lost 1 base and 5 bases, in that order; junction bases with no gene match: 4. Germline CDR1 GTSNPN, CDR2 SVGIG (reference sequence). CDR3 DNA sequence: TGTGCCTGGAGTGGTCGACTAGCGGGCGAGACCCAGTACTTC. Translation gives CAWSGRLAGETQYF. Looking up the rest from reference TRBV30 and TRBJ2-5 gives the full variable domain: SQTIHQWPATLVQPVGSPLSLECTVEGTSNPNLYWYRQAAGRGLQLLFYSVGIGQISSEVPQNLSASRPQDRQFILSSKKLLLSDSGFYLCAWSGRLAGETQYFGPGTRLLVL.

This clone was detected once. The gene calls are TRBV11-2 and TRBJ2-1, with D perhaps TRBD2 (5 bases). Germline loops: CDR1 SGHAT, CDR2 FQNNGV. V gave up 6 bases and J gave up 0 bases, with 21 bases separating them. This CDR3 has 18 amino acids. This chain's CDR3 is CASSPPALRGLSYNEQFF. CDR3 sequence (DNA): TGTGCCAGCAGTCCCCCCGCTCTTAGAGGGCTCTCCTACAATGAGCAGTTCTTC.

By share, this clone ranks as medium-sized (0.01 to 0.1%). The chain is built from TRBV10-2 and TRBJ2-7; 7 bases are shared with TRBD2. CDR1 and CDR2 from the germline V gene are WSHSY and SAAADI. V was clipped by 2 bases and J by 0 bases; unmatched bases: 10. CDR3 length equals 17 residues. The chain's CDR3 is CASSELYLLASSYEQYF. CDR3 DNA sequence: TGCGCCAGCAGTGAGCTCTATCTACTAGCGAGCTCCTACGAGCAGTACTTC.

This sequence joins TRBV7-3 and TRBJ1-1; possibly TRBD1 for D (6 bases). Trimming took 3 bases from V and 1 from J, leaving 12 bases between them. This CDR3 contains 15 residues. CDR1 and CDR2 from the germline V gene are SGHTA and FQGTGA. CDR3 bases: TGTGCCAGCAGCTTTTTGGGGGGGGCGAACACTGAAGCTTTCTTT. It codes for CASSFLGGANTEAFF.

The chain combines TRBV7-9 with TRBJ2-7; 9 nucleotides agree with TRBD1. CDR1 is SEHNR and CDR2 is FQNEAQ in the germline V gene (reference sequence). The V segment lost 1 base and the J segment 6 bases; nucleotides outside the gene matches: 7. The CDR3 length is 15 residues. The CDR3 DNA follows: TGTGCCAGCAGCTTAGGACAGGGGGTTGGTGGCGAGCAGTACTTC. Translating gives CASSLGQGVGGEQYF. The whole variable domain, filled in from reference TRBV7-9 and TRBJ2-7, reads DTGVSQNPRHKITKRGQNVTFRCDPISEHNRLYWYRQTLGQGPEFLTYFQNEAQLEKSRLLSDRFSAERPKGSFSTLEIQRTEQGDSAMYLCASSLGQGVGGEQYFGPGTRLTVT.

CDR3 sequence reads: CASSLVNQPQHF. The CDR3 nucleotides are TGTGCCAGCAGCTTAGTGAATCAGCCCCAGCATTTT. This chain joins TRBV7-2 and TRBJ1-5, with D hard to call. Germline V gene sequence: CDR1 SGHTA, CDR2 FQGNSA. Trimming pared 1 base from V and 4 bases from J, leaving 2 bases between. There are 12 residues in the CDR3.

The sample holds one count of this clone. The genes are TRBV5-1 and TRBJ2-3, with D possibly TRBD2 on 6 matching bases. CDR3 length equals 14 residues. V was trimmed by 9 bases and J by 5 bases, leaving 19 bases between them. Germline CDR1 reads SGHRS; CDR2 reads YFSETQ. CDR3 in DNA: TGCGCCACCTCACTGGGGGGAGTCGGAGATACGCAGTATTTT. Amino acids: CATSLGGVGDTQYF.

Notes on this clone: At one boundary the junction diverges from the germline segment, which might be a read error. The rearrangement joins TRBV7-9 to TRBJ2-5; D unresolved. The germline V gene has CDR1 SEHNR and CDR2 FQNEAQ (reference sequence). CDR3 length: 12 residues. CDR3 region: CASSVAPETQYF. The CDR3, as DNA: TGTGCCAGCAGCGTAGCCCCAGAGACCCAGTACTTC.

The genes are TRBV19 and TRBJ2-1; 11 bases fit TRBD2. The CDR3 is 14 amino acids. In germline, CDR1 is LNHDA, CDR2 SQIVND (reference sequence). Trimming took 5 bases from V and 7 from J; bases not matched to a gene: 4. The CDR3 DNA sequence: TGTGCCAGTAGTCCACTAGCGGGAGTGAATGAGCAGTTCTTC. It encodes CASSPLAGVNEQFF.

As for this clone: The junction does not match germline at one end; this may be a read error. The gene calls are TRBV28 and TRBJ2-1, with 11 bases lining up with TRBD2. The CDR3 contains 16 residues. The V gene's germline CDR1 is MDHEN and CDR2 SYDVKM. The chain's CDR3 is CASSLRLAGRYNKQFF. DNA of the CDR3: TGTGCCAGCAGCCTAAGACTAGCGGGAAGGTACAATAAGCAGTTCTTC.

The chain couples TRBV6-8 to TRBJ2-3, with 7 positions matching TRBD2. Losses at the gene ends were 0 bases for V and 0 bases for J; bases not matched to a gene: 6. This CDR3 is 17 amino acids long. Germline CDR1 is MNHGY and CDR2 is SAAAGT. The CDR3 is CASSYSERDYSTDTQYF. The CDR3 nucleotides read TGTGCCAGCAGTTACTCGGAGAGGGACTACAGCACAGATACGCAGTATTTT.